Shown below are 32 T cell receptor beta chains from a single sample sequenced in a study of kidney transplant recipient with SARS-CoV-2 infection. TCRdb recomputed calls from the reads with MiXCR, one row per CDR3 protein. The sample shows about 250,000 distinct CDR3 sequences, 29% of them seen only once. The starting material was a blood sample, obtained at baseline and around day 120 from a kidney transplant recipient. These receptors were obtained from a male patient in his thirties who had COVID-19 and was a kidney transplant recipient. A subset of T cells may come from the graft donor.

Remarks on this clonotype: A read error is possible here, since a much larger clone lies one base away. This chain connects TRBV6-6 to TRBJ2-7; D is perhaps TRBD1 or TRBD2 (5 bases each). The V gene lost 0 bases and the J gene lost 5 bases, with 14 bases spanning the gap. This CDR3 comprises 15 residues. Germline V gene data show CDR1 as MNHNY and CDR2 as SVGAGI (reference sequence). The CDR3 DNA sequence: TGTGCCAGCAGTTACTCCGGGACGGATTCCCACGAGCAGTACTTC. Translation: CASSYSGTDSHEQYF.

At least ten counts were recorded for this clonotype. The chain combines TRBV2 with TRBJ2-7; TRBD2 aligns across 8 bases. The CDR3 contains 15 residues. Germline lookup yields CDR1 SNHLY and CDR2 FYNNEI. With 5 bases clipped from V and 2 bases from J, the junction kept 8 bases outside the gene matches. This chain's CDR3 is CASSRGGGRTYEQYF. The CDR3 bases are TGTGCCAGCAGTCGGGGGGGGGGAAGGACCTACGAGCAGTACTTC.

With regard to this clonotype: This may be a read error, as it is one base from a much larger clone. This chain connects TRBV28 to TRBJ1-1; possibly TRBD1 for D (5 bases). This CDR3 comprises 15 residues. CDR1 MDHEN and CDR2 SYDVKM come from the germline V gene. The CDR3 DNA reads TGTGCCTGCAGTTTACAGCAGGGTCCTATCACTGAAGCTTTCTTT. Translation: CACSLQQGPITEAFF.

Regarding this clonotype: This may be a read error, as it is one base from a much larger clone. The J gene is TRBJ2-7, the V gene TRBV9; possible D gene TRBD2, 7 bases. The CDR3 sequence is 14 residues long. The germline CDR1 and CDR2 sequences are SGDLS and YYNGEE. The germline V and J ends were trimmed by 4 bases and 3 bases, with 14 bases remaining between them. Here the CDR3 DNA reads TGTGCCAGCAGCCCGGGGGGCGGAATCTACGAGCAGTACTTC. Translating it yields CASSPGGGIYEQYF.

Regarding this clonotype: This could be a read error, since a much larger clone is one nucleotide away. V gene TRBV3-1 combines with J gene TRBJ2-7; D not certain. The end of the DNA fits TRBJ2-5 better, so the J call may be wrong. CDR1 is LGHDT, CDR2 YNNKEL, per germline (reference sequence). The CDR3 sequence is 17 residues long. CDR3 bases: TGTGCCGGCAGCAAACATTATCCCATTTCTTTCTCTGAGACCCAGTACTTC. Amino acids: CAGSKHYPISFSETQYF.

This clonotype has ten or more counts. The V call is TRBV5-4, the J call TRBJ1-2; D gene unclear. The CDR3 loop spans 16 amino acids. Germline values: CDR1 SGHNT, CDR2 YYREEE (reference sequence). Trimming shortened V by 7 bases and J by 4 bases, and 23 bases separated the two germline ends. CDR3 sequence reads: CASDAAVPGKTYGYTF. In DNA, the CDR3 is TGTGCCAGCGACGCGGCCGTACCAGGAAAGACCTATGGCTACACCTTC.

This chain uses TRBV6-4 with TRBJ1-2; no clear D. The CDR3 is made up of 17 amino acids. The ends were cut back, 5 bases at V and 4 bases at J, with 23 bases in the middle. Germline V gene lookup returns CDR1 MRHNA and CDR2 SNTAGT. CDR3 in amino acids: CASSLNTSHGKTYGYTF. The CDR3 coding sequence is TGTGCCAGCAGTCTGAATACCTCACACGGAAAGACCTATGGCTACACCTTC.

A word on this clonotype: A much larger clone lies a single base off, so this may be a read error. The rearrangement links TRBV6-5 to TRBJ1-2; no reliable D call. From germline, CDR1 is MNHEY and CDR2 SVGAGI. This CDR3 is built from 17 residues. Trimming took 5 bases from V and 6 from J, leaving 25 bases between them. The DNA for the CDR3 is TGTGCCAGCAGTAGGGTTACGGAATGTAGAAAGACCAATGGCTACACCTTC. Residues: CASSRVTECRKTNGYTF.

This clonotype was seen many times. The CDR3 spells CASSRPIELGKTYGYTF. The DNA for the CDR3 is TGTGCCAGCAGTAGGCCGATAGAACTGGGAAAGACCTATGGCTACACCTTC. The chain has TRBV25-1 and TRBJ1-2; D is unresolved. In germline, CDR1 is MGHDK, CDR2 SYGVNS. V lost 5 bases to trimming and J lost 4 bases, with 23 bases between them. This CDR3 is 17 amino acids long.

In the case of this clonotype: A read error may be the cause here, since a much bigger clone is one base away. V and J are TRBV3-1 and TRBJ2-7; D is undetermined. The V gene's germline CDR1 is LGHDT and CDR2 YNNKEL (reference sequence). The CDR3 is 14 amino acids. Trimming removed 3 bases at V and 7 bases at J, with 16 bases between. Here the CDR3 DNA reads TGTGCCAGCAGCCAGAGTTTTGTAGGGTGGGAGCAGTACTTC. It yields the protein CASSQSFVGWEQYF.

This clonotype showed up just a few times. A much larger clone is a single base away; this may be a read error. The chain uses TRBV3-1 and TRBJ2-5; no clear D gene. Germline V gene lookup returns CDR1 LGHDT and CDR2 YNNKEL (reference sequence). The CDR3 runs to 17 residues. V was clipped by 5 bases and J by 5 bases, with 24 bases between them. CDR3 sequence (DNA): TGTGCCAGCAGCGAATTATTTCCCATTTCTTTCCCTGAGACCCAGTACTTC. Translating it yields CASSELFPISFPETQYF.

As regards this clonotype: This may be a read error: a much more frequent sequence differs by one nucleotide. The chain is built from TRBV5-3 and TRBJ1-2; no definite D call. TRBV5-3 is noted as an ORF with a role that remains uncertain. This CDR3 comprises 16 residues. V lost 5 bases and J lost 4, with 21 bases in between. The CDR3 reads CARRDGVVRETYGYTF. The CDR3 coding sequence is TGTGCCAGAAGGGACGGAGTGGTGAGAGAGACCTATGGCTACACCTTC.

Remarks on this clonotype: This probably arose from a read error, given a far larger clone one base away. The genes are TRBV12-3 or TRBV12-4 and TRBJ2-4; D is perhaps TRBD1 (6 bases). This CDR3 has 14 residues. In DNA, the CDR3 is TGTGCCAGCAGCCCCGGGACATTAAAAGAGACCCAGTGCTTC. As protein: CASSPGTLKETQCF.

On this clonotype itself: This could be a read error, since a much larger clone is one nucleotide away. The chain links TRBV5-1 to TRBJ2-4; possibly TRBD1 for D (6 bases). Germline CDR1 SGHRS, CDR2 YFSETQ. There are 15 residues in the CDR3. V was clipped by 5 bases and J by 4 bases, with 16 bases between them. Here the CDR3 reads CASSNRTAIKNIQYF. CDR3 nucleotide sequence: TGCGCCAGCAGTAATAGGACAGCCATTAAAAACATTCAGTACTTC.

This clonotype was recorded many times. The chain combines TRBV6-5 with TRBJ2-1; 8 bases are a match to TRBD2. V was clipped by 5 bases and J by 0 bases; unmatched bases: 3. The CDR3 contains 15 residues. Germline CDR1 MNHEY, CDR2 SVGAGI. CDR3 sequence reads: CASSVGGVSYNEQFF. CDR3 nucleotides: TGTGCCAGCAGTGTCGGGGGGGTCTCCTACAATGAGCAGTTCTTC.

This clonotype came up many times. This chain links TRBV7-8 with TRBJ2-4, with TRBD1 identical over 10 bases. The CDR3 consists of 17 residues. The V gene's germline CDR1 is SGHVS and CDR2 FQNEAQ. Trimming removed 5 bases from V and 1 base from J; junction bases left unmatched: 8. CDR3 DNA sequence: TGTGCCAGCAGCCATAACGACAGGGGGCTTGCCAAAAACATTCAGTACTTC. This encodes CASSHNDRGLAKNIQYF.

This clonotype was detected many times. The chain joins TRBV14 to TRBJ1-3; perhaps TRBD1 as D (5 bases). The germline V gene has CDR1 SGHDN and CDR2 FVKESK. V lost 4 bases, J lost 11 bases, and 18 bases lay in between. The CDR3 is made up of 14 amino acids. The CDR3 bases are TGTGCCAGCAGCCGCGCTCTCGGGGGTTTTGCCATATATTTT. It specifies CASSRALGGFAIYF.

Remarks on this clonotype: A much larger clone sits a single nucleotide away, making a read error possible. V usage is TRBV20-1 and J usage is TRBJ2-7; D is ambiguous. The germline V gene has CDR1 DFQATT and CDR2 SNEGSKA (reference sequence). V lost 3 bases to trimming and J lost 2 bases, with 11 bases between them. CDR3 length: 13 amino acids. The CDR3 DNA follows: TGCAGTGCTAGTGTCGGGCTTACCTACGAGCAGTACTTC. It codes for CSASVGLTYEQYF.

Remarks on this clonotype: This may come from a read error, since a much larger clone is one base off. The rearrangement uses TRBV5-6 and TRBJ2-2; no clear D gene. The CDR3 runs to 14 residues. Germline V gene sequence: CDR1 SGHDT, CDR2 YYEEEE. CDR3 nucleotides: TGTACCAGCAGCTTGGCTGGGAACATCGGGGAGCTGTTTTTT. As protein: CTSSLAGNIGELFF.

This clonotype appeared many times. The rearrangement links TRBV28 to TRBJ2-7, with D unresolved. V shed 2 bases and J shed 3 bases, with 8 bases lying between them. CDR3 length equals 13 residues. From germline, CDR1 is MDHEN and CDR2 SYDVKM. The CDR3 coding sequence is TGTGCCAGCAGTTTAGTCAGTCTCTACGAGCAGTACTTC. It specifies CASSLVSLYEQYF.

With regard to this clonotype: One junction end disagrees with the germline gene, perhaps due to a read error. The chain joins TRBV5-6 to TRBJ2-7; D remains ambiguous. This CDR3 comprises 16 residues. Germline assignment: CDR1 SGHDT and CDR2 YYEEEE. The CDR3 DNA reads as TGTGCCAGCAGCTTGTTGGGCCCCAGGAGCTCCTACGGGCAGTACTTC. It codes for CASSLLGPRSSYGQYF.

In regard to this clonotype: Since a much larger clone is just one base distant, this may be a read error. This chain uses TRBV27 with TRBJ2-3; tentative D call: TRBD2 (6 bases). CDR1 MNHEY and CDR2 SMNVEV come from the germline V gene (reference sequence). The length of the CDR3 is 15 residues. CDR3 bases: TGTGCCGGCAGTTTGTACTTAGCGGACACAGATACGCAGTATTTT. Amino acids: CAGSLYLADTDTQYF.

A word on this clonotype: With a much larger clone just one base away, this may be a read error. The chain is built from TRBV3-1 and TRBJ2-7; 7 nucleotides line up with TRBD2. The germline gives CDR1 LGHDT, CDR2 YNNKEL (reference sequence). The CDR3 is 12 amino acids. CDR3 amino acids: CAGSQVREVQYF. The CDR3 DNA sequence: TGTGCCGGCAGCCAAGTTCGGGAGGTGCAGTACTTC.

A word on this clonotype: Since a much larger clone is just one base distant, this may be a read error. V gene TRBV29-1 combines with J gene TRBJ2-7; D gene ambiguous. The CDR3 spans 12 residues. Germline V CDR1 and CDR2: SQVTM, ANQGSEA. The CDR3 coding sequence is TGCAGCGTCGCTGACAAGACCTACGCGCAGTACTTC. It specifies CSVADKTYAQYF.

This clonotype was counted at least ten times. The rearrangement links TRBV29-1 to TRBJ1-1; D gene ambiguous. The germline V gene has CDR1 SQVTM and CDR2 ANQGSEA. This CDR3 contains 13 residues. V gave up 7 bases and J gave up 0 bases, with 12 bases separating them. CDR3 loop: CSAAGRLNTEAFF. In DNA form, the CDR3 reads TGCAGCGCCGCGGGCCGATTGAACACTGAAGCTTTCTTT.

At least ten counts were recorded for this clonotype. This chain connects TRBV4-3 to TRBJ2-3; 10 bases are shared with TRBD2. This CDR3 is built from 16 residues. The V gene's germline CDR1 is LGHNA and CDR2 YSLEER. The J segment lost 5 bases and the V segment lost 4 bases, leaving 9 bases of the junction unmatched. CDR3 bases: TGCGCCAGCAGCCCCACCCTAGCGGGAGTTGGAGATACGCAGTATTTT. Translating gives CASSPTLAGVGDTQYF.

At least ten counts were recorded for this clonotype. J is TRBJ2-7 and V is TRBV6-6; 8 bases match TRBD1. The CDR3 has 12 amino acids. Trimming removed 5 bases from V and 6 bases from J; junction bases left unmatched: 3. Germline CDR1 MNHNY, CDR2 SVGAGI (reference sequence). CDR3 coding DNA: TGTGCCAGCAGTGGACAGGGTAGCGAGCAGTACTTC. This gives the protein CASSGQGSEQYF.

This clonotype was recorded at least ten times. The chain combines TRBV11-1 with TRBJ1-2; D not certain. The germline V gene encodes CDR1 SGHAT and CDR2 FQDESV (reference sequence). CDR3 length: 17 amino acids. V shed 5 bases and J shed 4 bases, with 23 bases lying between them. CDR3 nucleotide sequence: TGTGCCAGCAGCGTCTTATGTAAGGCTGGAAAGACCTATGGCTACACCTTC. Residues: CASSVLCKAGKTYGYTF.

By share, this clonotype counts as medium-sized. The genes are TRBV11-1 and TRBJ2-7, with 8 positions matching TRBD1. The CDR3 consists of 15 residues. J gave up 5 bases and V 6 bases, and 12 bases lay outside the gene matches. Germline V gives CDR1 SGHAT, CDR2 FQDESV (reference sequence). Written as DNA, the CDR3 is TGTGCCAGCAGACCTAACGACAGGGGAATCAACGAGCAGTACTTC. It encodes CASRPNDRGINEQYF.

The chain couples TRBV4-3 to TRBJ1-2, with D hard to call. V was clipped by 5 bases and J by 4 bases, with 23 bases between them. This CDR3 contains 17 residues. Germline-derived CDR1 and CDR2 are LGHNA and YSLEER. CDR3 bases: TGCGCCAGCAGCTGTCTTGTAGGACGTCGAAAGACCTATGGCTACACCTTC. Its protein product is CASSCLVGRRKTYGYTF.

This clonotype was seen ten or more times. This chain uses TRBV21-1 with TRBJ2-3; the table's D call, TRBD2, was not checked against the DNA. TRBV21-1 is a known pseudogene. There are 17 residues in the CDR3. The CDR3 coding sequence is TGTGCCAGCAGTCTCGGTCTAGCTACAGTCATGCAAGATACGCAGTATTTT. It yields the protein CASSLGLATVMQDTQYF.

This clonotype was detected many times. The gene calls are TRBV28 and TRBJ1-5; D call uncertain. This CDR3 spans 12 amino acids. The V gene lost 7 bases and the J gene lost 8 bases, with 12 bases spanning the gap. CDR1 and CDR2 from the germline V gene are MDHEN and SYDVKM. The CDR3 is CASTIPGEPQHF. The CDR3 bases are TGTGCCAGCACCATTCCGGGTGAGCCCCAGCATTTT.